This passage covers 23 T cell receptor beta chains from one sample sequenced in a study of spatial heterogeneity in lung cancer. MiXCR, run by TCRdb on the 5' RACE reads, gives a single entry per CDR3 protein. The data show 110,000 or so distinct CDR3 sequences, about a tenth seen once. This sample's time point: blood at routine non-recurrence follow-up after resection. Sequencing used PBMCs, obtained at follow-up. The receptors shown here come from a female donor with early-stage non-small cell lung cancer.

The chain carries TRBV20-1 and TRBJ2-1; 7 bases are a match to TRBD1. Trimming removed 5 bases from V and 6 bases from J; junction bases left unmatched: 10. CDR3 length: 14 amino acids. The germline V gene has CDR1 DFQATT and CDR2 SNEGSKA (reference sequence). The CDR3 DNA is TGCAGTGCTTTCCCCGACAGGGTGGGCAATGAGCAGTTCTTC. It specifies CSAFPDRVGNEQFF.

This clonotype has a handful of counts. The chain has TRBV7-8 and TRBJ1-6; 7 bases map to TRBD1. Germline CDR1 and CDR2: SGHVS and FQNEAQ. V lost 1 base and J lost 10; bases outside the gene matches: 4. CDR3 length: 14 amino acids. CDR3 sequence: CASSLGTGGSPLHF. Here the CDR3 DNA reads TGTGCCAGCAGCTTAGGGACAGGAGGGTCACCCCTCCACTTT.

Many counts were recorded for this clonotype. The V call is TRBV20-1, the J call TRBJ1-1; D possibly corresponds to TRBD1 (5 bases). This CDR3 contains 16 residues. Per germline, CDR1 DFQATT and CDR2 SNEGSKA (reference sequence). V was trimmed by 5 bases and J by 0 bases, leaving 19 bases between them. CDR3 sequence (DNA): TGCAGTGCTGAGCCGAGCTCCGGGACTCTGAACACTGAAGCTTTCTTT. Translated: CSAEPSSGTLNTEAFF.

J is TRBJ2-7 and V is TRBV28; 11 nucleotides align to TRBD1. With 1 base clipped from V and 1 base from J, the junction kept 9 bases outside the gene matches. CDR1 is MDHEN and CDR2 is SYDVKM in the germline V gene. The CDR3 is made up of 18 amino acids. In nucleotides, the CDR3 is TGTGCCAGCAGTTTATTTAGGACAGGGGGCTTTAGGTCCTACGAGCAGTACTTC. This codes for CASSLFRTGGFRSYEQYF.

This clonotype was observed a few times. The V call is TRBV5-1, the J call TRBJ2-7; possibly TRBD2 for D (6 bases). Trimming shortened V by 3 bases and J by 6 bases, and 16 bases separated the two germline ends. The CDR3 extends over 14 amino acids. Germline V gene data show CDR1 as SGHRS and CDR2 as YFSETQ. The CDR3 DNA follows: TGCGCCAGCAGCTCGTTCCCCGGGACTCCCGAGCAGTACTTC. Protein: CASSSFPGTPEQYF.

This clonotype was detected a few times. The chain is built from TRBV3-1 and TRBJ2-1; possible D gene TRBD2, 5 bases. This CDR3 has 16 residues. The V gene's germline CDR1 is LGHDT and CDR2 YNNKEL (reference sequence). Trimming shortened V by 1 base and J by 12 bases, and 22 bases separated the two germline ends. The CDR3, as DNA: TGTGCCAGCAGCCAAGGAGGAACGGGGTCCCGGGTTGTGCAGTTCTTC. This translates into CASSQGGTGSRVVQFF.

There are many counts of this clonotype. The V call is TRBV27, the J call TRBJ2-3; either TRBD1 or TRBD2 may fit D (5 bases each). CDR3 length: 13 amino acids. The V and J ends lost 5 bases and 0 bases respectively, with 6 bases between them. CDR1 and CDR2 (germline): MNHEY, SMNVEV (reference sequence). The CDR3 sequence is CASSRDSTDTQYF. The DNA for the CDR3 is TGTGCCAGCAGTCGGGACAGCACAGATACGCAGTATTTT.

This clonotype appeared a few times. The V call is TRBV7-2, the J call TRBJ2-1; 14 positions agree with TRBD2. CDR3 length equals 20 residues. The germline gives CDR1 SGHTA, CDR2 FQGNSA. V lost 5 bases and J lost 5; bases outside the gene matches: 17. CDR3 nucleotides: TGTGCCAGCAGCGCGGGGACTAGCGGGAGTTCTGCACTTAGGAACAATGAGCAGTTCTTC. Protein sequence: CASSAGTSGSSALRNNEQFF.

This clonotype showed up just a few times. The genes are TRBV27 and TRBJ1-2; the D gene is possibly TRBD1 (6 bases). Deletions cut 5 bases from V and 6 bases from J, with 16 bases between. The CDR3 length is 14 residues. Germline V CDR1 and CDR2: MNHEY, SMNVEV (reference sequence). In DNA, the CDR3 is TGTGCCAGCAGTCCTCAGGGGCCAAGGCATGGCTACACCTTC. Encoded protein: CASSPQGPRHGYTF.

The rearrangement uses TRBV2 and TRBJ1-1, with TRBD1 matching over 8 bases. The junction had 13 bases not matched to a gene; V was cut back by 4 bases and J by 3 bases. CDR3 length: 17 amino acids. Germline lookup yields CDR1 SNHLY and CDR2 FYNNEI. The DNA for the CDR3 is TGTGCCAGCAGTGCCAAGCCTTACAGGGGGACGGACACTGAAGCTTTCTTT. Protein: CASSAKPYRGTDTEAFF.

This clonotype was counted many times. This chain connects TRBV20-1 to TRBJ2-5, with 7 bases lining up with TRBD1. Unmatched junction bases numbered 7, after V lost 5 bases and J lost 4 bases. This CDR3 region has 13 residues. Germline V gene data show CDR1 as DFQATT and CDR2 as SNEGSKA (reference sequence). Here the CDR3 DNA reads TGCAGTGCTGACAGGGTCGCAGGAGAGACCCAGTACTTC. This encodes CSADRVAGETQYF.

CDR3 in DNA: TGTGCCAGCAGCTTAGTAGCGGGTGGCGGGACCCAGTACTTC. The encoded protein is CASSLVAGGGTQYF. V gene TRBV7-9 combines with J gene TRBJ2-5; TRBD2 agrees at 7 bases. V lost 1 base to trimming and J lost 7 bases; unmatched junction nucleotides: 6. Germline assignment: CDR1 SEHNR and CDR2 FQNEAQ (reference sequence). The CDR3 loop spans 14 amino acids.

This clonotype was recorded at least ten times. The chain joins TRBV7-3 to TRBJ2-7; 8 nucleotides agree with TRBD2. The CDR3 has 15 residues. V lost 7 bases, J lost 4 bases, and 12 bases stayed unmatched. Germline V gene data show CDR1 as SGHTA and CDR2 as FQGTGA. CDR3 DNA sequence: TGTGCCAGCACCTTCGCAGCGGGAGCCCAATACGAGCAGTACTTC. Residues: CASTFAAGAQYEQYF.

This chain joins TRBV4-2 and TRBJ2-1, with D maybe TRBD2 (6 bases). V was clipped by 0 bases and J by 3 bases, with 9 bases between them. Per germline, CDR1 LGHNA and CDR2 YNFKEQ. This CDR3 is 15 amino acids long. CDR3 in DNA: TGTGCCAGCAGCCAAGAGCGGGACTTCTACAATGAGCAGTTCTTC. Translated, it gives CASSQERDFYNEQFF.

This clonotype was recorded a few times. This rearrangement joins TRBV20-1 to TRBJ1-3, with 7 bases that match TRBD1. Trimming cost V 3 bases and J 2 bases; bases outside gene matches: 4. Germline V gene lookup returns CDR1 DFQATT and CDR2 SNEGSKA (reference sequence). CDR3 length: 14 amino acids. CDR3 bases: TGCAGTGCTAGGACAGGGAGGGCTGGAAACACCATATATTTT. Amino acids: CSARTGRAGNTIYF.

This clonotype was detected only a few times. This chain joins TRBV29-1 and TRBJ1-1, with TRBD1 matching over 7 bases. CDR3 length: 13 amino acids. J gave up 5 bases and V 6 bases, and 9 bases lay outside the gene matches. The germline V gene encodes CDR1 SQVTM and CDR2 ANQGSEA. The chain's CDR3 is CSVRRGPGTEAFF. CDR3 DNA: TGCAGCGTACGAAGGGGGCCGGGAACTGAAGCTTTCTTT.

This rearrangement joins TRBV6-1 to TRBJ2-1; D is unresolved. The ends were cut back, 2 bases at V and 4 bases at J, with 15 bases in the middle. From germline, CDR1 is MNHNS and CDR2 SASEGT. This CDR3 is built from 16 residues. The CDR3 reads CASSELARTRYNEQFF. In nucleotides, the CDR3 is TGTGCCAGCAGTGAATTGGCGCGGACGAGATACAATGAGCAGTTCTTC.

At least ten counts were recorded for this clonotype. J is TRBJ1-1 and V is TRBV29-1; 7 bases fit TRBD1. Germline CDR1 SQVTM, CDR2 ANQGSEA. The ends lost 6 bases at V and 1 base at J; junction bases unmatched: 8. The CDR3 runs 14 residues. This CDR3 reads CSVTQGPWNTEAFF. In nucleotides, the CDR3 is TGCAGCGTGACACAGGGGCCCTGGAACACTGAAGCTTTCTTT.

This clonotype has a count of ten or more. The rearrangement joins TRBV20-1 to TRBJ2-2; D unclear. Germline V CDR1 and CDR2: DFQATT, SNEGSKA (reference sequence). The CDR3 has 14 residues. V dropped 2 bases and J dropped 2 bases, with 9 bases sitting between them. Written as DNA, the CDR3 is TGCAGTGCTAGACTCGACGGAAACACCGGGGAGCTGTTTTTT. Amino acid sequence: CSARLDGNTGELFF.

This chain uses TRBV5-6 with TRBJ2-1; 14 bases map to TRBD2. The germline CDR1 and CDR2 sequences are SGHDT and YYEEEE. V was pared by 4 bases and J by 6 bases, with 12 bases of the junction left unmatched. CDR3 length: 18 amino acids. The CDR3 DNA is TGTGCCAGCAGCAGTCTTACTCGACTAGCGGGAGGGTCCAATGAGCAGTTCTTC. Protein sequence: CASSSLTRLAGGSNEQFF.

This clonotype was seen repeatedly, ten times or more. This sequence joins TRBV20-1 and TRBJ1-1; D gene ambiguous. The ends were cut back, 0 bases at V and 1 base at J, with 6 bases in the middle. This CDR3 region has 13 residues. Germline V gene sequence: CDR1 DFQATT, CDR2 SNEGSKA (reference sequence). CDR3 residues: CSARERRNTEAFF. CDR3 sequence (DNA): TGCAGTGCTAGAGAGAGGCGGAACACTGAAGCTTTCTTT.

This clonotype appeared a few times. The V gene is TRBV20-1, the J gene TRBJ2-7; D ambiguous. The length of the CDR3 is 14 residues. From germline, CDR1 is DFQATT and CDR2 SNEGSKA (reference sequence). Deletions cut 5 bases from V and 2 bases from J, with 16 bases between. The CDR3 is CSAPNPAGTYEQYF. The CDR3 DNA follows: TGCAGTGCTCCCAACCCAGCTGGAACCTACGAGCAGTACTTC.

This chain connects TRBV7-2 to TRBJ2-1, with D perhaps TRBD1 (6 bases). V was pared by 8 bases and J by 6 bases, with 20 bases between. CDR3 length: 15 residues. Germline-derived CDR1 and CDR2 are SGHTA and FQGNSA. Here the CDR3 reads CASGRGITPPNEQFF. As DNA, the CDR3 is TGTGCCAGCGGCAGGGGCATCACACCCCCCAATGAGCAGTTCTTC. The variable domain in full, completed from reference TRBV7-2 and TRBJ2-1, reads GAGVSQSPSNKVTEKGKDVELRCDPISGHTALYWYRQSLGQGLEFLIYFQGNSAPDKSGLPSDRFSAERTGGSVSTLTIQRTQQEDSAVYLCASGRGITPPNEQFFGPGTRLTVL.